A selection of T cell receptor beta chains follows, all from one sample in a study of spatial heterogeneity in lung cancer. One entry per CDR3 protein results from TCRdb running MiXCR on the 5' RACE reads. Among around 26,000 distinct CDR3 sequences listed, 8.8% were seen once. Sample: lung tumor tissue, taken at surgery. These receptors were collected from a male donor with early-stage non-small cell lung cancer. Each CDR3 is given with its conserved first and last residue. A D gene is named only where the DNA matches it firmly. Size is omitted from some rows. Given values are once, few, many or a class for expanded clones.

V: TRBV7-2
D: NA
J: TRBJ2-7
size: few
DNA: TGTGCCAGCAGCTTAGCGCGGACTATCGGTTCCTACGAGCAGTACTTC
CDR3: CASSLARTIGSYEQYF

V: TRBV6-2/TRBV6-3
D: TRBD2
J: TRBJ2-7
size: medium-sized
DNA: TGTGCCAGCAGTCCCGAGCGGGGCTACACCTACGAGCAGTACTTC
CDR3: CASSPERGYTYEQYF

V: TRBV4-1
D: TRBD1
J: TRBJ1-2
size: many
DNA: TGCGCCAGCTCCGGACAGGGGGCGTATGGCTACACCTTC
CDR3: CASSGQGAYGYTF

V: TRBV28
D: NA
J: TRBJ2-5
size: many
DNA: TGTGCCAGCACTCTGACAGGTGTAAGAGAGACCCAGTACTTC
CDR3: CASTLTGVRETQYF

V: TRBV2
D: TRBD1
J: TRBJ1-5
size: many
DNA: TGTGCCAGCAGATTGGGACAGGGCCTTAATCAGCCCCAGCATTTT
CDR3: CASRLGQGLNQPQHF

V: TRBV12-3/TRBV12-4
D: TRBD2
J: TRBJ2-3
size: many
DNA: TGTGCCAGCAGTTTCCTAGCGGGAACCTACACAGATACGCAGTATTTT
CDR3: CASSFLAGTYTDTQYF

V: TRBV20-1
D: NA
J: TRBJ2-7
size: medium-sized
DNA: TGCAGTGCCCCGCTGGGGCGGGCGACCTACGAGCAGTACTTC
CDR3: CSAPLGRATYEQYF

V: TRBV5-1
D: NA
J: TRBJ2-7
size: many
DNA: TGCGCCAGCAGCTTGTGGGGAAGGGACGAGCAGTACTTC
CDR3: CASSLWGRDEQYF

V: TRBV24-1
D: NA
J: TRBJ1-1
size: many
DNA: TGTGCCACCCCAAGACAGGAGAACAACACTGAAGCTTTCTTT
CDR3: CATPRQENNTEAFF

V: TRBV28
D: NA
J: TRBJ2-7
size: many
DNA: TGTGCCAGCAGTTTAGTACAGGAGGAGCAGTACTTC
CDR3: CASSLVQEEQYF

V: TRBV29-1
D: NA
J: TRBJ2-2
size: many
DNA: TGCAGCGCGCGGGACTCCGGGGAGCTGTTTTTT
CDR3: CSARDSGELFF

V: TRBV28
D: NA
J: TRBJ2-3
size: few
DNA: TGTGCCAGCAGCACTCCCCAGGGCGGGGGCACAGATACGCAGTATTTT
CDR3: CASSTPQGGGTDTQYF

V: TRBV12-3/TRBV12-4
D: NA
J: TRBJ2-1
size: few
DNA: TGTGCCAGCAGTTTAAGCCCCTTGAGCGACAATGAGCAGTTCTTC
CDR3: CASSLSPLSDNEQFF

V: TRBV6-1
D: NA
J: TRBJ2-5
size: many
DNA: TGTGCCAGCAGCCTAGGGGGGCTTGAGACCCAGTACTTC
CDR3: CASSLGGLETQYF

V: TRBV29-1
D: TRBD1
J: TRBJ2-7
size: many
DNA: TGCAGCGTCGCCCGGACAGGGTCCCCTTACGAGCAGTACTTC
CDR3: CSVARTGSPYEQYF

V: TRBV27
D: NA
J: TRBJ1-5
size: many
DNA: TGTGCCAGCAGTTTCTACGGCGACAGTCTAAGCAATCAGCCCCAGCATTTT
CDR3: CASSFYGDSLSNQPQHF

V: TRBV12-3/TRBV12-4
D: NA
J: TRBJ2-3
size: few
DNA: TGTGCCAGCAGACCGGCCATCACAGATACGCAGTATTTT
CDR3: CASRPAITDTQYF

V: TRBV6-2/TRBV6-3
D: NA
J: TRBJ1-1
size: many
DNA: TGTGCCAGCACTTACGGCGGATACACTGAAGCTTTCTTT
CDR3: CASTYGGYTEAFF

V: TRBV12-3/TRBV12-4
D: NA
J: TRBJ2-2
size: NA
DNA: TGTGCCAGCTCGCTTATGACCGGGGAGCTGTTTTTT
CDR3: CASSLMTGELFF

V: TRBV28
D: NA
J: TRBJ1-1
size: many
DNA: TGTGCCAGCAGTTTACCAGGGGCCACCTCATTTAGGGCTTTCTTT
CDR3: CASSLPGATSFRAFF

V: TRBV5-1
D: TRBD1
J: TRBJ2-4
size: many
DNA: TGCGCCAGCAGCTTGGCCGACAGGGGGCGAGGATTAGCCAAAAACATTCAGTACTTC
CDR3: CASSLADRGRGLAKNIQYF

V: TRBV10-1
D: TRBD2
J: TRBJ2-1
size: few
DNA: TGCGCCAGCAGTGATATGCGGGGGGGCCGGGCTGAGCAGTTCTTC
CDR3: CASSDMRGGRAEQFF

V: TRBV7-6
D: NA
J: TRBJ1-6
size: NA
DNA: TGTGCCAGCAGCTTAAATGGAAATTCACCCCTCCACTTT
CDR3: CASSLNGNSPLHF

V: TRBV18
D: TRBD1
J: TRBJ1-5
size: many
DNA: TGTGCCACCTCCGGGGACAGGGATCAGCCCCAGCATTTT
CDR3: CATSGDRDQPQHF

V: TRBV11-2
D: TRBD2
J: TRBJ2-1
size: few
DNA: TGTGCCAGCAGCTTAAGCGGGGGGGGTTTTGAGCAGTTCTTC
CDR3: CASSLSGGGFEQFF

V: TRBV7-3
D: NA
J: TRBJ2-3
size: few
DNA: TGTGCCAGCAGCAGCCGTGGCGGGTACACAGATACGCAGTATTTT
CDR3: CASSSRGGYTDTQYF

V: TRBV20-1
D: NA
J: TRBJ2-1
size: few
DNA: TGCAGTGCTAGCGGGCCCCCCCGCGGGTATGAGCAGTTCTTC
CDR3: CSASGPPRGYEQFF

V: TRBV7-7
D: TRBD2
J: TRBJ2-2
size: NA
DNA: TGTGCCAGCAGCCCCTCGGGGGGGGTGCCCGGGGAGCTGTTTTTT
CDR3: CASSPSGGVPGELFF

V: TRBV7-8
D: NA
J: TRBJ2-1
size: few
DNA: TGTGCCAGCAGCACACTAGGGTTTGAGCAGTTCTTC
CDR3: CASSTLGFEQFF

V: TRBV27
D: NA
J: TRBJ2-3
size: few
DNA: TGTGCCAGCAGTTTACCGACGGTCCAAGATACGCAGTATTTT
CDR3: CASSLPTVQDTQYF

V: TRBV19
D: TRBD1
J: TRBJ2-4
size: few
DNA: TGTGCCAGTGCCGGGACAGGGGAGTACATTCAGTACTTC
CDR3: CASAGTGEYIQYF

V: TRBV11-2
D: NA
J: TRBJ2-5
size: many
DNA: TGTGCCAGCAGCAACCGCGGAAAGACCCAGTACTTC
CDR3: CASSNRGKTQYF

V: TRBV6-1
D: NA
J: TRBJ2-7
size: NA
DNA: TGTGCCAGCAGTGAAGAAGGCGGGAAACCCTACGAGCAGTACTTC
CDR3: CASSEEGGKPYEQYF

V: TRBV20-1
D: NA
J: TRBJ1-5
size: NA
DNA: TGCAGTGCTAGAGAACTTAGGACGGGGAGGCCCCAGCATTTT
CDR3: CSARELRTGRPQHF

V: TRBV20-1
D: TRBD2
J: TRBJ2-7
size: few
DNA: TGCAGTGCTAGAGATCTGGCTAGCGGGAGAGCCTACGAGCAGTACTTC
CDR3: CSARDLASGRAYEQYF

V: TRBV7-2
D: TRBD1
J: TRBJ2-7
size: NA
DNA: TGTGCCAGCAGCCCGTCTCCGACAGGGGAAAAGTACTTC
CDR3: CASSPSPTGEKYF

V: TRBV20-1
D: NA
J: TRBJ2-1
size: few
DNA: TGCAGTGCTAGCCCCTTAGTATCCTACAATGAGCAGTTCTTC
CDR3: CSASPLVSYNEQFF

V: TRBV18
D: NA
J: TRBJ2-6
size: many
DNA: TGTGCCAGCTCACCAAGGTCCACCTCTGGGGCCAACGTCCTGACTTTC
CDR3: CASSPRSTSGANVLTF

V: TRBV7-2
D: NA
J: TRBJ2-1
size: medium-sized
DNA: TGTGCCAGCAGCTTACAGGGTATGATCGATGAGCAGTTCTTC
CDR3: CASSLQGMIDEQFF

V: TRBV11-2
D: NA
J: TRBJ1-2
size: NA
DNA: TGTGCCAGCAGCTTACCAGGGGCTGGCTATGGCTACACCTTC
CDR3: CASSLPGAGYGYTF

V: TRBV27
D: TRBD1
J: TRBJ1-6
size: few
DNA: TGTGCCAGCACCTGGACAGGGGGCGCAGGTTCACCCCTCCACTTT
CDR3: CASTWTGGAGSPLHF

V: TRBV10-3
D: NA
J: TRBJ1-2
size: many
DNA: TGTGCCATAAGCCAGCCCCAGGGGGGCTACACCTTC
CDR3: CAISQPQGGYTF

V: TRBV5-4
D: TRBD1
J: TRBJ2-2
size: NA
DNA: TGTGCCAGCAGCTTGATCGGGACAGGGAGATCCGGGGAGCTGTTTTTT
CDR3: CASSLIGTGRSGELFF

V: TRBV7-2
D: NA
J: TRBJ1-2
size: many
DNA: TGTGCCAGCAGCTTGAACGGAGGCTACACCTTC
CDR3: CASSLNGGYTF

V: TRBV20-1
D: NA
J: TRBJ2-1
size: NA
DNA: TGCAGTGCTCCAACAAGGGTGGATGAGCAGTTCTTC
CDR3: CSAPTRVDEQFF

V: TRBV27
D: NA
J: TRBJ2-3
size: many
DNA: TGTGCCAGCAGTGCGGACTGGCTCACAGATACGCAGTATTTT
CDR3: CASSADWLTDTQYF

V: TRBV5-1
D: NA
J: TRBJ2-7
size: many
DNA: TGCGCCAGCAGCTTGGGGGACGGTATAGCCTACGAGCAGTACTTC
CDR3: CASSLGDGIAYEQYF

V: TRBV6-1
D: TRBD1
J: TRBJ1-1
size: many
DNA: TGTGCCGCGATGACGACAGGGCTTGAAGCTTTCTTT
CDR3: CAAMTTGLEAFF

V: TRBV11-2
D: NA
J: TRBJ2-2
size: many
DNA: TGTGCCAGCAGCACCCCGGGCCTCACCGGGGAGCTGTTTTTT
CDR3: CASSTPGLTGELFF